This T cell receptor (beta chain) originates from a study of T cell responses to AZD1222 COVID-19 vaccine. Points from the study as a whole: In all cases, repertoires were sampled only after the peak T cell response. When two AZD1222 doses had been given, Spike-specific TCR breadth and depth rose. A mostly white British donor set with more females was recruited, and clonal diversity was possibly underestimated.

The CDR3 has 11 residues. The germline V gene has CDR1 SGHVS and CDR2 FQNEAQ. This clone was found once. Its antigen is not identified. A junction boundary mismatches the germline segment, possibly from a read error. Method: immunoSEQ multiplex PCR; TCRdb's copy keeps in-frame clones and lacks some. Of around 150,000 clones in the sample, roughly 92% were seen once. The receptor comes from an adult who received the AZD1222 COVID-19 vaccine. This material consisted of peripheral blood, taken 28 days after the second AZD1222 dose. This rearrangement joins TRBV7-8 to TRBJ1-1; 7 nucleotides line up with TRBD1. CDR3 in amino acids: CASSLAGGLAF. In DNA, the CDR3 is TGTGCCAGCAGCTTAGCAGGGGGCCTCGCCTTT.